This T cell receptor beta chain was captured in a study of T cell responses to AZD1222 COVID-19 vaccine. As concerns this clone: Its antigen is unidentified.

Study-level points and caveats: Nearly half of unique spike-specific TCRs reportedly avoided B.1.351 and B.1.1.7 mutated regions.

This table comes from immunoSEQ multiplex PCR, and its TCRdb copy is limited to in-frame clones, with some not included. The data contain 100,000 to 150,000 clones, about 87% of them seen just once; the ten biggest clones take up 4% to 5.5%. Trimming cost V 4 bases and J 5 bases; bases outside gene matches: 2. This CDR3 is 13 amino acids long. Germline V gives CDR1 SNHLY, CDR2 FYNNEI. The J gene is TRBJ1-5, the V gene TRBV2; TRBD1 aligns across 7 bases. The material was peripheral blood, obtained on day 0 of AZD1222 vaccination. This TCR was recovered from an adult in good health. CDR3 nucleotide sequence: TGTGCCAGCAGTGGGACAGGCGATCAGCCCCAGCATTTT. Translation gives CASSGTGDQPQHF.